This T cell receptor (beta chain) was retrieved from a study of blood T cell repertoires in COVID-19. Under the authors' procedure: Reference gene primers were amplified, and this amplification served to estimate nucleated cell counts. Produced via immunoSEQ multiplex PCR; TCRdb's table is partial and in-frame only. V and J calls plus clone size are reproduced from that table; the DNA served to infer D and trimming. The sample has more than 65,000 clones; over 75% are singletons. Trimming cost V 1 base and J 7 bases, with 15 bases left between them. CDR3 length: 15 amino acids. Germline assignment: CDR1 MNHNS and CDR2 SASEGT.

The receptor was derived from a man aged 50-59 years with active COVID-19. Material for sequencing was peripheral blood. The chain has TRBV6-1 and TRBJ2-3; D is undetermined. The CDR3 DNA reads as TGTGCCAGCAGTGAAGGACTTCCGACGGAGTATACGCAGTATTTT. Amino acids: CASSEGLPTEYTQYF.